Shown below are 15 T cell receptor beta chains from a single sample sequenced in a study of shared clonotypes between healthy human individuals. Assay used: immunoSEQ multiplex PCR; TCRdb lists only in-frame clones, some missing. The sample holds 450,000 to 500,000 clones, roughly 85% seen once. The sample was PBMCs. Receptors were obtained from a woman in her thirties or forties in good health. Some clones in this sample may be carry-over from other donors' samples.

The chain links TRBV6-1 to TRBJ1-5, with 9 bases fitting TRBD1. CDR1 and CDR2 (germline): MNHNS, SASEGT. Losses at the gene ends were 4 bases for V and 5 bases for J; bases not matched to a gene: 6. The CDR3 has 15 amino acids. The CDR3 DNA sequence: TGTGCCAGCAGTGTAGACAGGGGGACCGATCAGCCCCAGCATTTT. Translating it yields CASSVDRGTDQPQHF.

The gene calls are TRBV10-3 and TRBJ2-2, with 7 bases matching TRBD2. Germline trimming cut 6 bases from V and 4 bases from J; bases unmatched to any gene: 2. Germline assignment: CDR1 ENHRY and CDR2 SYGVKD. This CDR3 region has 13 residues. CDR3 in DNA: TGTGCCATCAGAGCGGGGAGCACCGGGGAGCTGTTTTTT. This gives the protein CAIRAGSTGELFF.

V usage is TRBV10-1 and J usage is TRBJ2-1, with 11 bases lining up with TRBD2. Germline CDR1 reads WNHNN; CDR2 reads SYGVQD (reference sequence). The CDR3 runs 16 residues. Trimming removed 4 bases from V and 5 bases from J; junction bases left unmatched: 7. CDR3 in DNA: TGCGCCAGCAGTGCCCCCCCGGGACTAGCGGACAATGAGCAGTTCTTC. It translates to CASSAPPGLADNEQFF.

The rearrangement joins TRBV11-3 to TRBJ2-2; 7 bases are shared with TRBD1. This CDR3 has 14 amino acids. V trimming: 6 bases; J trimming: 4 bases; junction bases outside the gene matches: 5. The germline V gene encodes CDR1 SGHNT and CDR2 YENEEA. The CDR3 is CASRFTGVTGELFF. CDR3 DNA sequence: TGTGCCAGCAGATTTACAGGGGTCACCGGGGAGCTGTTTTTT.

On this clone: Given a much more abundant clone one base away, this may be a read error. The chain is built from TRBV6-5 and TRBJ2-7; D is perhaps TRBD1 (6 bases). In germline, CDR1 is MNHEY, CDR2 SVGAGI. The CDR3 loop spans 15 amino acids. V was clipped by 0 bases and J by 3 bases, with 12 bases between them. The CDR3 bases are TGTGCCAGCAGTTACTCGCTTTGGGGGCACTACGAGCAGTACTTC. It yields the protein CASSYSLWGHYEQYF.

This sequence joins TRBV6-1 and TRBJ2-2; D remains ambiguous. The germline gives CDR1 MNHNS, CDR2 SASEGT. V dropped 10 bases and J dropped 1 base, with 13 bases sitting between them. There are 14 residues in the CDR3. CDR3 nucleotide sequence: TGTGCCACCGCGTTGTGGCGGAACACCGGGGAGCTGTTTTTT. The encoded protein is CATALWRNTGELFF.

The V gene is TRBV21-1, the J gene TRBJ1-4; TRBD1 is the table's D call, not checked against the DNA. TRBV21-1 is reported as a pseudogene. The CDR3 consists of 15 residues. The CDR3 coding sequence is TGTGCCAGCAGCAAAAGCATCAGGCTTAATGAAAAACTGTTTTTT. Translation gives CASSKSIRLNEKLFF.

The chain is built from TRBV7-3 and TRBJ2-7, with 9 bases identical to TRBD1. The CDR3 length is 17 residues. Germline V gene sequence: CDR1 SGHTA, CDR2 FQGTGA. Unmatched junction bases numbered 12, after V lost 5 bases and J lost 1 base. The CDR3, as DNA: TGTGCCAGCAGCCCCTATCTGCCGGGACAGGGTTCCTACGAGCAGTACTTC. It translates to CASSPYLPGQGSYEQYF.

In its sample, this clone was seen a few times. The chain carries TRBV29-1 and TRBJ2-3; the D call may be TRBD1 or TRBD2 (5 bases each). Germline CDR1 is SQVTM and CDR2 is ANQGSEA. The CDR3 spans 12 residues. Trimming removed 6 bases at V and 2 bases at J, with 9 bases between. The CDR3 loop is CSVGTDTDTQYF. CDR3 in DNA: TGCAGCGTCGGGACCGACACAGATACGCAGTATTTT.

The CDR3 DNA reads as TGTGCCAGCAGTTACTCGGAGGGGGCGAGGGCTTTCTTT. It yields the protein CASSYSEGARAFF. The chain uses TRBV6-5 and TRBJ1-1; 7 bases align to TRBD1. The CDR3 length is 13 residues. Germline CDR1 and CDR2: MNHEY and SVGAGI. Unmatched junction bases numbered 6, after V lost 0 bases and J lost 11 bases.

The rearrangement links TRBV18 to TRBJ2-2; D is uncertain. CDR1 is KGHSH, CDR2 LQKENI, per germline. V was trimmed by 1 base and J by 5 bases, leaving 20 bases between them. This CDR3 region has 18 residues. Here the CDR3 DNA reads TGTGCCAGCTCACCACAGATAATCCTAGACCCTGTAACCGGGGAGCTGTTTTTT. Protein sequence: CASSPQIILDPVTGELFF.

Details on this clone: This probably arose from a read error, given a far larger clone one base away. CDR3 in amino acids: CASGRGRDREEAFF. The CDR3 region has the DNA TGTGCCAGTGGACGGGGGCGGGACAGGGAAGAAGCTTTCTTT. The chain recombines TRBV19 with TRBJ1-1; TRBD1 matches at 9 bases. Unmatched junction bases numbered 12, after V lost 8 bases and J lost 8 bases. The germline CDR1 and CDR2 sequences are LNHDA and SQIVND (reference sequence). This CDR3 spans 14 amino acids.

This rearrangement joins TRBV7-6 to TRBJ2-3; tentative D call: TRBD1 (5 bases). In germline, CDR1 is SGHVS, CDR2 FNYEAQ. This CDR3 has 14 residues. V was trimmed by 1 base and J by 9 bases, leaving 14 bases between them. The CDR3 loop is CASSLETVRKTQYF. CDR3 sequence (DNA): TGTGCCAGCAGCTTAGAGACAGTAAGAAAAACGCAGTATTTT. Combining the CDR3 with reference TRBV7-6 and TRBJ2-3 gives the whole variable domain GAGVSQSPRYKVTKRGQDVALRCDPISGHVSLYWYRQALGQGPEFLTYFNYEAQQDKSGLPNDRFSAERPEGSISTLTIQRTEQRDSAMYRCASSLETVRKTQYFGPGTRLTVL.

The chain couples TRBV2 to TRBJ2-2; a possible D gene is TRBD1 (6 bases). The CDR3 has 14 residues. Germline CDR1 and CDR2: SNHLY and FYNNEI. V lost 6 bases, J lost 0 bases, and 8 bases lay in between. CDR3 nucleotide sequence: TGTGCCAGCAGGGGGGCGCCGAACACCGGGGAGCTGTTTTTT. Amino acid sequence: CASRGAPNTGELFF.

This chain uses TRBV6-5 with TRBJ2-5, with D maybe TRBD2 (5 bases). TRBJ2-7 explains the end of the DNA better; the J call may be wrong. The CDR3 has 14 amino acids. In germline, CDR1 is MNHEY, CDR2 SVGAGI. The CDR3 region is CASSFGLEGYEQYF. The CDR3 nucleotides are TGTGCCAGCAGTTTTGGGCTAGAGGGCTACGAGCAGTACTTC.